The table lists the clone carrying this T cell receptor (beta chain) with many counts. The data derive from a study of blood T cell repertoires in COVID-19. Profiled with immunoSEQ multiplex PCR; TCRdb holds only in-frame clones, not every one. The table records 150,000 or so clones, around 90% of them present only once. This CDR3 is 15 amino acids long. Germline V gives CDR1 MNHEY, CDR2 SMNVEV (reference sequence). V lost 3 bases and J 0 bases, leaving 12 bases between the germline ends. This receptor was taken from a human donor in a cohort sampled during active COVID-19. The sample taken for sequencing was peripheral blood. This chain links TRBV27 with TRBJ2-7; a weak D match, TRBD2 (6 bases). CDR3 sequence reads: CASSFGGVSSYEQYF. The CDR3 DNA reads as TGTGCCAGCAGTTTTGGCGGGGTTAGCTCCTACGAGCAGTACTTC.